This T cell receptor (beta chain) came from a study of control samples from healthy donors and cancer patients. Using immunoSEQ multiplex PCR, the repertoire was profiled, and TCRdb retains in-frame clones only, with some absent. The repertoire consists of about 28,000 clones, with around 92% occurring once and the leading ten covering around 12%. Germline V gene lookup returns CDR1 SGHAT and CDR2 FQNNGV. The CDR3 has 17 amino acids. V dropped 6 bases and J dropped 2; count of bases not matched to a gene: 10. Specimen: PBMCs. The sequence derives from a man aged 45 to 65 with lung cancer. The rearrangement uses TRBV11-2 and TRBJ2-3; 11 bases match TRBD2. This CDR3 reads CASSPGLAGGPTDTQYF. The CDR3 nucleotides read TGTGCCAGCAGTCCCGGGCTAGCGGGGGGCCCCACAGATACGCAGTATTTT.